One sample yielded the 31 T cell receptor beta chains listed below, sequenced in a study of Graves' ophthalmopathy and Graves' hyperthyroidism. Transcripts of RNA were the source for amplifying TCR beta CDR3 regions. Second-round multiplex PCR came after first-round RT-PCR with HTBI primers. TCRdb independently ran MiXCR on the multiplex PCR reads; one entry per CDR3 protein. Found here are 450,000 to 600,000 distinct CDR3 sequences, about 40% of them singletons; the top ten hold 4% to 5%. Sequencing was carried out using peripheral blood or thyroid tissue (not recorded which). The receptor source for this set is an adult man with Graves' hyperthyroidism.

Of note for this clonotype: With a much larger clone just one base away, this may be a read error. The rearrangement uses TRBV6-1 and TRBJ1-1; no reliable D call. Germline assignment: CDR1 MNHNS and CDR2 SASEGT. Trimming stripped 5 bases from V and 4 bases from J, with 11 bases between. The CDR3 loop spans 13 amino acids. The CDR3 sequence: CASSPSPSTEAFF. As DNA, the CDR3 is TGTGCCAGCAGTCCCTCCCCCAGCACTGAAGCTTTCTTT.

V and J are TRBV10-3 and TRBJ1-1; TRBD1 matches 11 bases. V gave up 6 bases and J gave up 1 base; unmatched junction bases: 7. CDR1 ENHRY and CDR2 SYGVKD come from the germline V gene. The CDR3 contains 16 residues. The chain's CDR3 is CAIRLDRGQGNTEAFF. Here the CDR3 DNA reads TGTGCCATCAGGCTGGACAGGGGGCAGGGGAACACTGAAGCTTTCTTT.

This clonotype showed up many times. The rearrangement joins TRBV4-1 to TRBJ2-5, with 13 bases fitting TRBD2. CDR3 length: 15 amino acids. V lost 4 bases to trimming and J lost 4 bases; unmatched junction nucleotides: 3. Germline V gene sequence: CDR1 MGHRA, CDR2 YSYEKL. This CDR3 is CASSPRLAGGETQYF. CDR3 nucleotide sequence: TGCGCCAGCAGCCCAAGACTAGCGGGAGGAGAGACCCAGTACTTC.

With respect to this clonotype: This may arise from a read error, as a much more abundant clone is one base away. The gene calls are TRBV25-1 and TRBJ1-1, with D unclear. Germline V CDR1 and CDR2: MGHDK, SYGVNS. The CDR3 is made up of 14 amino acids. Trimming left V 6 bases short and J 3 bases short, with 14 bases between. CDR3 region: CASSQEIGYTEAFF. The CDR3 DNA reads as TGTGCCAGCAGCCAAGAGATAGGTTACACTGAAGCTTTCTTT.

With respect to this clonotype: The junction and the germline gene differ at one end; a read error may be behind it. This chain joins TRBV10-3 and TRBJ2-7; TRBD1 agrees at 8 bases. Per germline, CDR1 ENHRY and CDR2 SYGVKD. CDR3 length: 15 residues. The CDR3 here is CASSLSGTGDYEQYF. DNA for the CDR3: TGTGCCAGCAGTTTATCCGGGACAGGTGATTACGAGCAGTACTTC.

Regarding this clonotype: The junction departs from the called germline gene at one end, perhaps through a read error. V usage is TRBV24-1 and J usage is TRBJ2-2, with D perhaps matching TRBD2 (5 bases). From germline, CDR1 is KGHDR and CDR2 SFDVKD. The CDR3 loop spans 14 amino acids. CDR3 DNA: TGTGCCAGCAGTTTGTTTAGCGTCACCGGGGAGCTGTTTTTT. Its translation is CASSLFSVTGELFF.

This rearrangement joins TRBV12-3 or TRBV12-4 to TRBJ1-2; the D gene is possibly TRBD1 (5 bases). CDR3 length: 14 residues. Trimming pared 6 bases from V and 8 bases from J, leaving 19 bases between. The CDR3 here is CASSHSGTPGGYTF. DNA for the CDR3: TGTGCCAGCAGCCATTCCGGGACTCCGGGAGGCTACACCTTC.

V gene TRBV4-1 combines with J gene TRBJ2-5; TRBD1 might be the D (5 bases). CDR1 and CDR2 from the germline V gene are MGHRA and YSYEKL. CDR3 length: 19 amino acids. V lost 0 bases and J 5 bases, leaving 25 bases between the germline ends. The CDR3 sequence is CASSQDYQVDSFIVETQYF. In DNA form, the CDR3 reads TGCGCCAGCAGCCAAGATTATCAGGTAGACAGTTTCATTGTGGAGACCCAGTACTTC.

The chain links TRBV30 to TRBJ2-5; unclear D gene. This CDR3 spans 12 amino acids. CDR1 is GTSNPN, CDR2 SVGIG, per germline (reference sequence). The V end lost 0 bases, the J end lost 3 bases, and 5 bases lay between the germline ends. The chain's CDR3 is CAWSVREETQYF. CDR3 bases: TGTGCCTGGAGTGTAAGGGAAGAGACCCAGTACTTC.

This clonotype was seen only a few times. The J gene is TRBJ2-2, the V gene TRBV20-1; D possibly corresponds to TRBD1 (6 bases). CDR3 length: 13 residues. Germline values: CDR1 DFQATT, CDR2 SNEGSKA (reference sequence). The germline V and J ends were trimmed by 6 bases and 5 bases, with 13 bases remaining between them. The CDR3 region is CSASTGRTGELFF. CDR3 sequence (DNA): TGCAGTGCGAGCACAGGGCGAACCGGGGAGCTGTTTTTT.

The chain recombines TRBV29-1 with TRBJ1-2, with TRBD1 matching over 10 bases. Trimming removed 8 bases from V and 6 bases from J; junction bases left unmatched: 3. CDR1 is SQVTM and CDR2 is ANQGSEA in the germline V gene. The CDR3 contains 11 residues. The CDR3 reads CSPGTGDGYTF. For the CDR3, the DNA is TGCAGCCCCGGGACAGGGGATGGCTACACCTTC. The full variable domain, completed using reference TRBV29-1 and TRBJ1-2, is SAVISQKPSRDICQRGTSLTIQCQVDSQVTMMFWYRQQPGQSLTLIATANQGSEATYESGFVIDKFPISRPNLTFSTLTVSNMSPEDSSIYLCSPGTGDGYTFGSGTRLTVV.

This clonotype came up many times. This sequence joins TRBV29-1 and TRBJ2-5; no definite D call. The ends were cut back, 0 bases at V and 1 base at J, with 6 bases in the middle. Germline-derived CDR1 and CDR2 are SQVTM and ANQGSEA. This CDR3 is 13 amino acids long. The CDR3 DNA follows: TGCAGCGTTGAAGATCCCAGCCAAGAGACCCAGTACTTC. Translation: CSVEDPSQETQYF.

In this sample, this clonotype turned up many times. The gene calls are TRBV2 and TRBJ1-1; D unresolved. V was shortened by 3 bases and J by 1 base, with 12 bases between the two germline ends. The CDR3 is made up of 15 amino acids. Germline V gene lookup returns CDR1 SNHLY and CDR2 FYNNEI. The CDR3 coding sequence is TGTGCCAGCAGTGAGAACGCGATAACGAACACTGAAGCTTTCTTT. Protein sequence: CASSENAITNTEAFF.

This clonotype has ten or more counts. The genes are TRBV10-3 and TRBJ1-1; 9 nucleotides line up with TRBD1. Trimming cost V 3 bases and J 12 bases; bases outside gene matches: 8. The CDR3 totals 13 residues. Germline lookup yields CDR1 ENHRY and CDR2 SYGVKD. CDR3 in amino acids: CAISETQGAFTFF. CDR3 DNA sequence: TGTGCCATCAGTGAAACACAGGGGGCGTTTACTTTCTTT.

The chain is built from TRBV28 and TRBJ1-1; perhaps TRBD1 as D (6 bases). The germline V gene encodes CDR1 MDHEN and CDR2 SYDVKM. CDR3 length: 14 amino acids. V shed 7 bases and J shed 2 bases, with 14 bases lying between them. CDR3 in amino acids: CASTGAQGNTEAFF. In DNA form, the CDR3 reads TGTGCCAGCACTGGAGCACAGGGTAACACTGAAGCTTTCTTT.

In this sample, this clonotype turned up many times. In nucleotides, the CDR3 is TGCGCCAGCAGCCCCCCGGGGACTTTTGGCTACACCTTC. As protein: CASSPPGTFGYTF. This chain connects TRBV4-1 to TRBJ1-2, with D perhaps matching TRBD1 (5 bases). This CDR3 is built from 13 residues. The V gene lost 4 bases and the J gene lost 7 bases, with 13 bases spanning the gap. Germline loops: CDR1 MGHRA, CDR2 YSYEKL.

This clonotype has at least ten counts. The chain is built from TRBV29-1 and TRBJ1-1; 10 nucleotides match TRBD1. The V gene's germline CDR1 is SQVTM and CDR2 ANQGSEA. The CDR3 sequence is 14 residues long. V lost 7 bases and J lost 0; bases outside the gene matches: 5. CDR3: CSGGQGGLNTEAFF. The CDR3 DNA is TGCAGCGGCGGACAGGGGGGCTTGAACACTGAAGCTTTCTTT.

V gene TRBV11-3 combines with J gene TRBJ1-1; D ambiguous. V was cut by 5 bases and J by 6 bases, with 10 bases left in between. Per the germline V gene, CDR1 is SGHNT and CDR2 is YENEEA. The length of the CDR3 is 12 residues. CDR3 amino acids: CASSPLWAEAFF. CDR3 bases: TGTGCCAGCAGCCCGCTGTGGGCTGAAGCTTTCTTT.

The J gene is TRBJ2-6, the V gene TRBV29-1; either TRBD1 or TRBD2 may supply D (5 bases each). Trimming took off 4 bases at V and 4 bases at J, with 14 bases between the two ends. Germline values: CDR1 SQVTM, CDR2 ANQGSEA. CDR3 length equals 15 residues. The CDR3 DNA reads as TGCAGCGTTGGGGACGTACGCACCGGGGCCAACGTCCTGACTTTC. It translates to CSVGDVRTGANVLTF.

This chain uses TRBV29-1 with TRBJ1-1; maybe TRBD1 (6 bases). CDR3 length equals 14 residues. CDR1 and CDR2 (germline): SQVTM, ANQGSEA. V dropped 3 bases and J dropped 1 base, with 12 bases sitting between them. This CDR3 is CSVDGGLRNTEAFF. DNA for the CDR3: TGCAGCGTTGACGGGGGGCTCAGGAACACTGAAGCTTTCTTT.

This clonotype was seen a single time. This CDR3 fails to terminate in the conserved phenylalanine or tryptophan, so it likely reflects a read error. The chain recombines TRBV6-6 with TRBJ2-7, with D possibly called TRBD1 or TRBD2 (5 bases each). Per germline, CDR1 MNHNY and CDR2 SVGAGI (reference sequence). Trimming took 4 bases from V and 5 from J, leaving 9 bases between them. The CDR3 totals 12 residues. Here the CDR3 DNA reads TGTGCCAGCAGTTCCGGGGCCCACGAGCAGTACCTC. Protein sequence: CASSSGAHEQYL.

This clonotype was seen many times. For the CDR3, the DNA is TGTGCCACCAGCAGAGATTCGGGACAGGGCACATACGAGCAGTACTTC. Translating it yields CATSRDSGQGTYEQYF. This chain connects TRBV15 to TRBJ2-7; TRBD1 agrees at 9 bases. The length of the CDR3 is 16 residues. CDR1 and CDR2 (germline): LNHNV, YYDKDF (reference sequence). The junction had 7 bases not matched to a gene; V was cut back by 0 bases and J by 4 bases.

The V and J genes are TRBV19 and TRBJ2-6; no firm D call. V was pared by 8 bases and J by 5 bases, with 7 bases between. Looked up from germline, CDR1 is LNHDA and CDR2 is SQIVND (reference sequence). This CDR3 is built from 12 residues. The CDR3 is CASFAWANVLTF. DNA for the CDR3: TGTGCCAGTTTCGCATGGGCCAACGTCCTGACTTTC.

This clonotype was picked up a small number of times. It may be a read error: a sequence one base away is much more abundant. No conserved phenylalanine or tryptophan ends this CDR3, so it is likely a read error. The CDR3: CASSQGTGSYEQYL. The CDR3 DNA reads as TGTGCCAGCAGCCAAGGGACAGGGAGCTACGAGCAGTACCTC. This chain joins TRBV7-8 and TRBJ2-7, with 9 bases lining up with TRBD1. V was clipped by 5 bases and J by 3 bases; unmatched bases: 5. Germline-derived CDR1 and CDR2 are SGHVS and FQNEAQ. CDR3 size: 14 residues.

In its sample, this clonotype was seen many times. The rearrangement uses TRBV5-1 and TRBJ1-6; 8 bases are a match to TRBD1. CDR1 is SGHRS, CDR2 YFSETQ, per germline. The CDR3 is 18 amino acids. The junction had 9 bases not matched to a gene; V was cut back by 4 bases and J by 0 bases. The CDR3 region is CASSAETGASSYNSPLHF. The CDR3 DNA reads TGCGCCAGCAGCGCCGAGACAGGGGCGAGCTCCTATAATTCACCCCTCCACTTT.

This rearrangement joins TRBV30 to TRBJ1-1; 8 positions agree with TRBD1. CDR1 and CDR2 (germline): GTSNPN, SVGIG (reference sequence). V lost 2 bases to trimming and J lost 0 bases; unmatched junction nucleotides: 2. The CDR3 consists of 14 residues. The CDR3 bases are TGTGCCTGGAGTTGGACAGGGCTGAACACTGAAGCTTTCTTT. Its protein product is CAWSWTGLNTEAFF.

This clonotype came up many times. This rearrangement joins TRBV20-1 to TRBJ1-2; D gene ambiguous. Germline values: CDR1 DFQATT, CDR2 SNEGSKA (reference sequence). This CDR3 has 17 amino acids. V was trimmed by 2 bases and J by 4 bases, leaving 23 bases between them. The CDR3 nucleotides are TGCAGTGCTAGAACCCTCCCCACACCTCTCGGGGTCTATGGCTACACCTTC. Protein sequence: CSARTLPTPLGVYGYTF.

This clonotype was observed many times. This CDR3 reads CASSPTKPGRPMPSSYEQYF. CDR3 in DNA: TGCGCCAGCAGTCCGACGAAGCCGGGACGGCCAATGCCAAGCTCCTACGAGCAGTACTTC. The chain has TRBV5-1 and TRBJ2-7; D tentatively fits TRBD1 or TRBD2 (5 bases each). Trimming took 5 bases from V and 0 from J, leaving 30 bases between them. CDR1 is SGHRS, CDR2 YFSETQ, per germline. The CDR3 runs to 20 residues.

The chain couples TRBV24-1 to TRBJ2-6; no reliable D call. The ends were cut back, 5 bases at V and 4 bases at J, with 11 bases in the middle. Germline CDR1 is KGHDR and CDR2 is SFDVKD. CDR3 length equals 15 residues. The CDR3 loop reads CATSALGVGANVLTF. The CDR3 DNA sequence: TGTGCCACCAGTGCCTTGGGCGTCGGGGCCAACGTCCTGACTTTC.

The chain links TRBV7-2 to TRBJ2-7, with TRBD2 matching 7 bases. This CDR3 comprises 14 residues. Germline CDR1 is SGHTA and CDR2 is FQGNSA. With V trimmed by 2 bases and J by 5 bases, 6 bases remained unmatched. CDR3 nucleotides: TGTGCCAGCAGCTTAACCAGCGGGGACCACGAGCAGTACTTC. It specifies CASSLTSGDHEQYF.

This clonotype was seen just once. The CDR3 sequence is CAISESGPYGQPQHF. CDR3 in DNA: TGTGCCATCAGTGAGTCAGGGCCCTATGGTCAGCCCCAGCATTTT. V and J are TRBV10-3 and TRBJ1-5; D gene uncertain. Germline lookup yields CDR1 ENHRY and CDR2 SYGVKD. V lost 0 bases to trimming and J lost 6 bases, with 12 bases between them. CDR3 length: 15 residues.